The 7 T cell receptor beta chains given below trace back to one sample, sequenced in a study of T cell repertoires in cytomegalovirus infection. A single record per CDR3 protein comes from TCRdb applying MiXCR to the reads. The sample contains under 150,000 distinct CDR3 sequences, about 10% of which appear only once. What was sequenced was PBMCs. The receptors here all came from a human donor in good health (CMV status not recorded). Some clones in this sample may be carry-over from other donors' samples.

The chain is built from TRBV5-1 and TRBJ1-5; weak D call: TRBD1 (5 bases). V lost 1 base to trimming and J lost 7 bases, with 15 bases between them. CDR1 and CDR2 from the germline V gene are SGHRS and YFSETQ. The CDR3 contains 15 residues. CDR3 bases: TGCGCCAGCAGCTTGTTAGGGGATCAGAGCCAGCCCCAGCATTTT. Translation: CASSLLGDQSQPQHF.

This clonotype was counted many times. The chain couples TRBV12-3 or TRBV12-4 to TRBJ1-1; D is undetermined. With 6 bases removed from V and 7 bases from J, the gap between germline ends came to 12 bases. The CDR3 loop spans 12 amino acids. The CDR3 coding sequence is TGTGCCAGCAGCCCCCCCATAATTGAAGCTTTCTTT. It translates to CASSPPIIEAFF.

In its sample, this clonotype was seen a few times. The chain recombines TRBV28 with TRBJ2-5, with D maybe TRBD2 (7 bases). The CDR3 consists of 16 residues. V lost 6 bases and J 5 bases, leaving 22 bases between the germline ends. The V gene's germline CDR1 is MDHEN and CDR2 SYDVKM. CDR3 in DNA: TGTGCCAGCAGCTCCCATGGGGGGGCGAAGAGGGAGACCCAGTACTTC. It is translated as CASSSHGGAKRETQYF.

This clonotype was recorded at least ten times. The chain is built from TRBV28 and TRBJ2-7; 7 bases fit TRBD1. This CDR3 is 14 amino acids long. The germline V gene encodes CDR1 MDHEN and CDR2 SYDVKM. Trimming cost V 6 bases and J 6 bases; bases outside gene matches: 11. The CDR3 region has the DNA TGTGCCAGCAGAAGTGCCGGGACAGAGAGCGAGCAGTACTTC. This codes for CASRSAGTESEQYF.

At least ten counts were recorded for this clonotype. V is TRBV7-2 and J is TRBJ1-1; D is undetermined. The CDR3 has 15 residues. The germline V gene encodes CDR1 SGHTA and CDR2 FQGNSA. Trimming stripped 5 bases from V and 3 bases from J, with 16 bases between. The CDR3 DNA follows: TGTGCCAGCAGCCCACTTATAATAGCGTACACTGAAGCTTTCTTT. It translates to CASSPLIIAYTEAFF.

This clonotype was counted between two and nine times. The DNA of the CDR3 is TGCAGTGCTAGAGTGGAAAACACTGAAGCTTTCTTT. This codes for CSARVENTEAFF. This rearrangement joins TRBV20-1 to TRBJ1-1; no definite D call. The CDR3 is 12 amino acids. The V end was cut by 1 base, the J end by 2 bases, with 5 bases between. CDR1 is DFQATT, CDR2 SNEGSKA, per germline (reference sequence).

Concerning this clonotype itself: The germline gene is not matched at one end of the junction; a read error may be the cause. This chain links TRBV11-3 with TRBJ2-1; D gene uncertain. Germline assignment: CDR1 SGHNT and CDR2 YENEEA. The CDR3 spans 15 residues. In nucleotides, the CDR3 is TGTACCAGCAGCTTAGGCCTAGTCAGTTACAATGAGCAGTTCTTC. Translating gives CTSSLGLVSYNEQFF.